The 10 T cell receptor beta chains below come from one sample, sequenced in a study of beta chain features in type 1 diabetes. Reverse transcribing all isolated RNA meant expressed TCRB transcripts were sequenced. Libraries were prepared by immunoSEQ multiplex PCR; TCRdb keeps only in-frame clonotypes and omits some of them. This sample has fewer than 400,000 clones, with 7.5% to 9% found just once. Sequences were obtained from central memory CD4+ T cells from blood. These TCRs come from a woman between 18 and 30 years old in good health.

In its sample, this clone was seen a few times. The V call is TRBV5-1, the J call TRBJ2-5, with 7 bases lining up with TRBD2. The CDR3 contains 16 residues. The ends lost 1 base at V and 5 bases at J; junction bases unmatched: 11. Germline values: CDR1 SGHRS, CDR2 YFSETQ. CDR3 amino acids: CASSLTSRGSSETQYF. The DNA of the CDR3 is TGCGCCAGCAGCTTGACCTCACGCGGGAGTTCGGAGACCCAGTACTTC.

This chain uses TRBV9 with TRBJ2-7, with D perhaps matching TRBD2 (5 bases). The CDR3 covers 14 residues. The germline gives CDR1 SGDLS, CDR2 YYNGEE. Trimming stripped 0 bases from V and 2 bases from J, with 9 bases between. DNA for the CDR3: TGTGCCAGCAGCGTAGGGCGGGTTGCCTACGAGCAGTACTTC. It codes for CASSVGRVAYEQYF.

The rearrangement joins TRBV6-5 to TRBJ2-5; D gene ambiguous. Germline CDR1 and CDR2: MNHEY and SVGAGI. Deletions cut 2 bases from V and 2 bases from J, with 6 bases between. The CDR3 runs 13 residues. CDR3 in DNA: TGTGCCAGCAGTTACCAGTTGCAAGAGACCCAGTACTTC. It codes for CASSYQLQETQYF.

The sample holds a few counts of this clone. The V call is TRBV5-1, the J call TRBJ2-5; 8 positions match TRBD1. CDR3 size: 16 residues. J lost 4 bases, V lost 0 bases, and 8 bases had no gene match. The germline V gene encodes CDR1 SGHRS and CDR2 YFSETQ. CDR3 protein: CASSLDGQGMRETQYF. CDR3 in DNA: TGCGCCAGCAGCTTGGATGGACAGGGAATGCGAGAGACCCAGTACTTC.

The J gene is TRBJ2-5, the V gene TRBV9, with TRBD1 matching over 10 bases. CDR1 is SGDLS and CDR2 is YYNGEE in the germline V gene. The junction had 8 bases not matched to a gene; V was cut back by 2 bases and J by 7 bases. The CDR3 consists of 15 residues. The CDR3: CASSVGTGVSGTQYF. CDR3 DNA sequence: TGTGCCAGCAGCGTCGGGACAGGGGTCAGTGGGACCCAGTACTTC.

This chain joins TRBV9 and TRBJ2-7, with TRBD1 matching 9 bases. The junction had 4 bases not matched to a gene; V was cut back by 2 bases and J by 4 bases. Germline-derived CDR1 and CDR2 are SGDLS and YYNGEE. CDR3 size: 14 residues. CDR3 sequence: CASSVGTGTYEQYF. The CDR3 DNA follows: TGTGCCAGCAGCGTGGGGACAGGGACATACGAGCAGTACTTC. The full variable domain, rest sourced from reference TRBV9 and TRBJ2-7, is DSGVTQTPKHLITATGQRVTLRCSPRSGDLSVYWYQQSLDQGLQFLIQYYNGEERAKGNILERFSAQQFPDLHSELNLSSLELGDSALYFCASSVGTGTYEQYFGPGTRLTVT.

This clone was seen a handful of times. This chain uses TRBV29-1 with TRBJ2-5; D call uncertain. Germline assignment: CDR1 SQVTM and CDR2 ANQGSEA. Trimming stripped 4 bases from V and 3 bases from J, with 6 bases between. The CDR3 consists of 11 residues. Here the CDR3 reads CSVGRKETQYF. For the CDR3, the DNA is TGCAGCGTTGGCAGAAAAGAGACCCAGTACTTC.

V and J are TRBV4-2 and TRBJ2-1, with TRBD2 identical over 8 bases. CDR3 length: 14 amino acids. Unmatched junction bases numbered 10, after V lost 5 bases and J lost 10 bases. Germline CDR1 LGHNA, CDR2 YNFKEQ. CDR3 sequence reads: CASSRGAGGLEQFF. The CDR3 nucleotides are TGTGCCAGCAGCAGGGGGGCGGGAGGCTTAGAGCAGTTCTTC.

This clone was picked up a small number of times. The rearrangement uses TRBV20-1 and TRBJ2-1; TRBD1 might be the D (6 bases). The CDR3 is 11 amino acids. The germline CDR1 and CDR2 sequences are DFQATT and SNEGSKA (reference sequence). Trimming cost V 0 bases and J 13 bases, with 10 bases left between them. The CDR3 reads CSARDTGQQFF. Written as DNA, the CDR3 is TGCAGTGCTAGAGATACAGGGCAACAGTTCTTC.

The chain couples TRBV9 to TRBJ2-7, with 8 bases matching TRBD2. Trimming cost V 0 bases and J 2 bases; bases outside gene matches: 7. Germline CDR1 SGDLS, CDR2 YYNGEE. This CDR3 contains 16 residues. In DNA, the CDR3 is TGTGCCAGCAGCGTAGCCCCGACTAGCGACACCTACGAGCAGTACTTC. Translating it yields CASSVAPTSDTYEQYF.